Listed below are T cell receptor beta chains from one sample, sequenced in a study of patients and donors after allogeneic stem cell transplantation. TCRdb processed the RT-PCR reads anew with MiXCR; each CDR3 protein has one entry. The sample contains about a million distinct CDR3 sequences, more than 15% of which appear only once. Sequenced sample: blood, either unsorted or a sorted T cell fraction (not recorded which). The receptor source for this set is a human donor who was either an allogeneic HSCT recipient or a stem cell or donor lymphocyte infusion donor (not recorded which). It is not recorded whose cells these are; they may come from a transplant donor. CDR3s include the opening cysteine and the closing phenylalanine or tryptophan. A D gene is named only where the DNA matches it firmly. Clone size is given for some rows only: seen once, a few or many times, or a class if the clone is expanded.

abundance	d_gene	v_gene	j_gene	CDR3nt	CDR3aa
.	.	TRBV7-3	TRBJ2-2	TGTGCCAGCAGCCCCCCGGGACTTCCCACCGGGGAGCTGTTTTTT	CASSPPGLPTGELFF
.	.	TRBV27	TRBJ2-2	TGTGCCAGCAGCATAATAAACACCGGGGAGCTGTTTTTT	CASSIINTGELFF
few	.	TRBV9	TRBJ2-5	TGTGCCAGCAGCGGAACTCGGGGCACCGGGACCCAGTACTTC	CASSGTRGTGTQYF
few	TRBD2	TRBV15	TRBJ2-2	TGTGCCACCAGCAGGGCGGGACTAGCGGGTACCGGGGAGCTGTTTTTT	CATSRAGLAGTGELFF
.	.	TRBV7-6	TRBJ2-3	TGTGCCAGCAGCTTAGAAGGCGGGATAGCAGATACGCAGTATTTT	CASSLEGGIADTQYF
.	TRBD2	TRBV24-1	TRBJ2-1	TGTGCCACCAGTGATGGAGCGGGAACCGCTTACAATGAGCAGTTCTTC	CATSDGAGTAYNEQFF
.	.	TRBV6-1	TRBJ2-3	TGTGCCAGTTCGGACAGTTGGAAGGCAGATACGCAGTATTTT	CASSDSWKADTQYF
few	.	TRBV6-5	TRBJ2-3	TGTGCCAGCAGTTATGGGACGGGGGTAACAGATACGCAGTATTTT	CASSYGTGVTDTQYF
.	TRBD1	TRBV5-1	TRBJ2-1	TGCGCCAGCAGCTTGGCCGGGACAGGGCACCATGAGCAGTTCTTC	CASSLAGTGHHEQFF
many	.	TRBV20-1	TRBJ2-1	TGCAGTGCTAGATTGGTTGAGCAGTTCTTC	CSARLVEQFF
.	.	TRBV7-8	TRBJ2-2	TGTGCCAGCAGCTTAAGGACTTTTAACACCGGGGAGCTGTTTTTT	CASSLRTFNTGELFF
.	TRBD2	TRBV12-3/TRBV12-4	TRBJ2-3	TGTGCCAGCAGTTTAGGGGCGGGGGGGTATCAAGATACGCAGTATTTT	CASSLGAGGYQDTQYF
.	.	TRBV19	TRBJ1-1	TGTGCCAGTAGCATTCGGGGGGCTGGGAAGGGCACTGAAGCTTTCTTT	CASSIRGAGKGTEAFF
few	.	TRBV3-1	TRBJ2-1	TGTGCCAGCAGCCAAGATCTAAGCTCGTCCTACAATGAGCAGTTCTTC	CASSQDLSSSYNEQFF
.	.	TRBV20-1	TRBJ1-2	TGCAGTGCTAGAGATCTAGGGAGTTCCTATGGCTACACCTTC	CSARDLGSSYGYTF
few	TRBD1	TRBV5-1	TRBJ1-2	TGCGCCAGCAGCTTGGAGTGGGACAGGGGTTCCGGCTACACCTTC	CASSLEWDRGSGYTF
many	TRBD2	TRBV25-1	TRBJ2-4	TGTGCCAGCAGTCCCCGAATCAGCGGGGGGGCAAACAAAAACATTCAGTACTTC	CASSPRISGGANKNIQYF
few	.	TRBV20-1	TRBJ2-7	TGCAGTGCCCTGCATCGGGGAAAGACCTACGAGCAGTACTTC	CSALHRGKTYEQYF
many	TRBD2	TRBV20-1	TRBJ2-1	TGCAGTGCTAGAAGGACTAGCGGGTCTTCCTACAATGAGCAGTTCTTC	CSARRTSGSSYNEQFF
.	.	TRBV20-1	TRBJ2-1	TGCAGTTCGGAGGGACTCGTAAATGAGCAGTTCTTC	CSSEGLVNEQFF
.	TRBD1	TRBV11-1	TRBJ1-1	TGTGCCAGCAGCTTACGTAACGTAAGGGACAGGGGGCTTAACACTGAAGCTTTCTTT	CASSLRNVRDRGLNTEAFF
few	.	TRBV3-1	TRBJ1-2	TGTGCCAGCAGCCAAGGTTTACCGGCAGGGTTCCCCTATGGCTACACCTTC	CASSQGLPAGFPYGYTF
many	.	TRBV12-3/TRBV12-4	TRBJ2-2	TGTGCCAGCAGTACCCATGAACAAGGGTGGAGCACCGGGGAGCTGTTTTTT	CASSTHEQGWSTGELFF
.	TRBD2	TRBV6-2/TRBV6-3	TRBJ2-1	TGTGCCAGCGGACTAGCGGGGCTTAACTCCTACAATGAGCAGTTCTTC	CASGLAGLNSYNEQFF
few	.	TRBV6-6	TRBJ1-4	TGTGCCAGCAGTTACTCGCTTGAAAAACTGTTTTTT	CASSYSLEKLFF
.	.	TRBV7-9	TRBJ2-1	TGTGCCAGCAGCCCCCCTTTCTGGCAGCTATACAATGAGCAGTTCTTC	CASSPPFWQLYNEQFF
.	TRBD2	TRBV9	TRBJ2-5	TGTGCCAGCAGCGTCCCAAAACTAGCGGGAGTAGGGGAGACCCAGTACTTC	CASSVPKLAGVGETQYF
few	.	TRBV11-2	TRBJ1-1	TGTGCCAGCAGCCCCGCTGCCAGGGAGAACACTGAAGCTTTCTTT	CASSPAARENTEAFF
.	.	TRBV3-1	TRBJ2-3	TGTGCCAGCAGCCAAGTTCCCCGGCTCACAGATACGCAGTATTTT	CASSQVPRLTDTQYF
few	.	TRBV24-1	TRBJ2-1	TGTGCCACCAGTGATCAAATACTGGGGGAGCAGTTCTTC	CATSDQILGEQFF
.	.	TRBV12-3/TRBV12-4	TRBJ1-1	TGTGCCAGCACCCTGGGCCGCTACACTGAAGCTTTCTTT	CASTLGRYTEAFF
few	.	TRBV5-1	TRBJ1-1	TGCGCCAGCAGCTTTAGAGGGCAGAGGGCTGAAGCTTTCTTT	CASSFRGQRAEAFF
few	.	TRBV5-1	TRBJ2-5	TGCGCCACCAGCCTGGGGGACTTTCGGTACCAAGAGACCCAGTACTTC	CATSLGDFRYQETQYF
few	.	TRBV12-3/TRBV12-4	TRBJ1-6	TGTGCCAGCAGTTTAAGGGGGGCCTATAATTCACCCCTCCACTTT	CASSLRGAYNSPLHF
.	.	TRBV7-2	TRBJ1-2	TGTGCCAGCAGCATGACCTATGGCTACACCTTC	CASSMTYGYTF
few	.	TRBV7-9	TRBJ2-5	TGTGCCAGCAGCTTCGGAGGGAGGAACCAAGAGACCCAGTACTTC	CASSFGGRNQETQYF
many	.	TRBV15	TRBJ1-5	TGTGCCACCAGTCGGGGGAATCAGCCCCAGCATTTT	CATSRGNQPQHF
few	TRBD2	TRBV27	TRBJ2-7	TGTGCCAGCAGCCCTTTTTGGGGGGGCGAGCAGTACTTC	CASSPFWGGEQYF
.	TRBD1	TRBV6-1	TRBJ2-5	TGTGCCAGCGGCTTGGGACAGGAAGAGACCCAGTACTTC	CASGLGQEETQYF
.	.	TRBV10-3	TRBJ2-2	TGTGCCACAACGCAGGGGACGAAGGAGGACACCGGGGAGCTGTTTTTT	CATTQGTKEDTGELFF
.	TRBD2	TRBV20-1	TRBJ2-5	TGCAGTGCTAGCCCCCTAGCGGGAGATTGGGAGACCCAGTACTTC	CSASPLAGDWETQYF
few	.	TRBV5-1	TRBJ2-7	TGCGCCAGCAGCCCTAACCCCTCCTACGAGCAGTACTTC	CASSPNPSYEQYF